This T cell receptor beta chain was profiled in a study of OX40 agonist ivuxolimab in advanced cancers. Study-wide findings and caveats: By week 6 at 0.1 to 3.0 mg/kg, blood CD4+ and CD8+ T cells had expanded clonally. The expanded peripheral T cells' antigen specificity was not determined.

Trimming removed 6 bases at V and 7 bases at J, with 6 bases between. The germline V gene has CDR1 MRHNA and CDR2 SNTAGT. This CDR3 region has 10 residues. Assay used: immunoSEQ multiplex PCR; TCRdb lists only in-frame clones, some missing. The table includes 57,000 or so clones, around 83% detected once. A note on this clone: Its target is not known.

This receptor was identified in an adult with an advanced solid tumor such as melanoma, head and neck, liver or kidney cancer. Sequencing used CD4+ or CD8+ T cells sorted from blood, obtained in a trial of the OX40 agonist ivuxolimab. V and J are TRBV6-4 and TRBJ1-2; D gene uncertain. The CDR3, as DNA: TGTGCCAGCAGGTGGGTTGGCTACACCTTC. Translating gives CASRWVGYTF.